Listed here are 31 T cell receptor beta chains from one sample, sequenced in a study of blood T cell repertoires in COVID-19. Here immunoSEQ multiplex PCR was the method, and the copy in TCRdb shows in-frame clones only, minus some. The table shows roughly 400,000 clones, with 70% to 90% occurring only once. Input material: PBMCs or T cells enriched from blood (not recorded which). The receptors stem from a woman aged 18-29 years who had been exposed to COVID-19.

The chain couples TRBV6-5 to TRBJ1-2, with TRBD1 as a possible D gene (5 bases). Germline V gene sequence: CDR1 MNHEY, CDR2 SVGAGI. Trimming stripped 0 bases from V and 8 bases from J, with 13 bases between. The CDR3 length is 14 residues. The CDR3 loop reads CASSYSGGSRGYTF. CDR3 in DNA: TGTGCCAGCAGTTACTCGGGGGGATCGAGGGGCTACACCTTC.

The rearrangement links TRBV6-1 to TRBJ1-1; 7 bases are a match to TRBD1. The CDR3 runs 16 residues. J gave up 1 base and V 4 bases, and 9 bases lay outside the gene matches. Germline CDR1 is MNHNS and CDR2 is SASEGT. CDR3 in DNA: TGTGCCAGCAGTGGATTTTCGACAGGGCGGAACACTGAAGCTTTCTTT. Its translation is CASSGFSTGRNTEAFF.

The CDR3 DNA sequence: TGTGCCAGCTCAGATTTACCAGGGGCGGGTAGCAATCAGCCCCAGCATTTT. As protein: CASSDLPGAGSNQPQHF. The J gene is TRBJ1-5, the V gene TRBV18; D may be TRBD1 (6 bases). In germline, CDR1 is KGHSH, CDR2 LQKENI. V lost 5 bases, J lost 0 bases, and 17 bases lay in between. The CDR3 loop spans 17 amino acids. Supplemented by reference TRBV18 and TRBJ1-5, the full variable domain reads NAGVMQNPRHLVRRRGQEARLRCSPMKGHSHVYWYRQLPEEGLKFMVYLQKENIIDESGMPKERFSAEFPKEGPSILRIQQVVRGDSAAYFCASSDLPGAGSNQPQHFGDGTRLSIL.

The chain carries TRBV28 and TRBJ2-2; D unclear. The germline V gene has CDR1 MDHEN and CDR2 SYDVKM. This CDR3 has 15 residues. V lost 5 bases, J lost 3 bases, and 13 bases lay in between. CDR3 residues: CASSPVDTYTGELFF. The CDR3 nucleotides are TGTGCCAGCAGTCCTGTTGACACGTACACCGGGGAGCTGTTTTTT.

The gene calls are TRBV9 and TRBJ2-5, with D perhaps matching TRBD2 (7 bases). Germline V gives CDR1 SGDLS, CDR2 YYNGEE. This CDR3 has 13 amino acids. Trimming took off 3 bases at V and 5 bases at J, with 11 bases between the two ends. The CDR3 sequence: CASSEGGVETQYF. The CDR3 bases are TGTGCCAGCAGCGAGGGGGGGGTCGAGACCCAGTACTTC.

To note about this clone: This may be a read error, as it is one base from a much larger clone. Within the sample, other DNA sequences also encode this same CDR3. This chain uses TRBV7-2 with TRBJ1-1, with 7 bases fitting TRBD1. The J segment lost 1 base and the V segment lost 5 bases, leaving 4 bases of the junction unmatched. CDR3 length: 14 amino acids. Germline CDR1 is SGHTA and CDR2 is FQGNSA. CDR3 sequence: CASSPRTGNTEAFF. CDR3 coding DNA: TGTGCCAGCAGCCCCCGGACAGGGAACACTGAAGCTTTCTTT.

The CDR3: CASSQDTGFEAFF. The CDR3 bases are TGCGCCAGCAGCCAAGATACGGGGTTTGAAGCTTTCTTT. The J gene is TRBJ1-1, the V gene TRBV4-3; D is undetermined. Germline lookup yields CDR1 LGHNA and CDR2 YSLEER. The CDR3 runs to 13 residues. Between the trimmed V and J ends, which lost 0 bases and 7 bases, there was a span of 9 bases.

The rearrangement joins TRBV9 to TRBJ1-2; a weak D match, TRBD1 (5 bases). The V end was cut by 4 bases, the J end by 4 bases, with 11 bases between. Germline V gene sequence: CDR1 SGDLS, CDR2 YYNGEE. This CDR3 has 13 amino acids. The CDR3, as DNA: TGTGCCAGCAGCCCGAGCGGGGGCTATGGCTACACCTTC. Its protein is CASSPSGGYGYTF.

The sample holds a few counts of this clone. V gene TRBV28 combines with J gene TRBJ2-7, with D possibly TRBD1 on 5 matching bases. This CDR3 has 13 amino acids. Per germline, CDR1 MDHEN and CDR2 SYDVKM. The V and J ends lost 7 bases and 2 bases respectively, with 12 bases between them. The CDR3 protein is CASNIDSTYEQYF. CDR3 bases: TGTGCCAGCAACATAGACAGTACCTACGAGCAGTACTTC.

DNA of the CDR3: TGTGCCAGCAGTGACGTCGGGTTACCTGAAGCTTTCTTT. This encodes CASSDVGLPEAFF. The rearrangement uses TRBV6-1 and TRBJ1-1; no definite D call. CDR3 length: 13 amino acids. V shed 3 bases and J shed 6 bases, with 11 bases lying between them. CDR1 is MNHNS, CDR2 SASEGT, per germline.

J is TRBJ2-1 and V is TRBV12-3 or TRBV12-4, with 8 bases identical to TRBD2. This CDR3 spans 12 amino acids. The trim removed 5 bases at V and 6 bases at J, leaving 0 bases unmatched. CDR3 nucleotides: TGTGCCAGCAGTGGACTAGCCAATGAGCAGTTCTTC. This translates into CASSGLANEQFF.

With regard to this clone: Other DNA sequences in this specimen translate into the identical CDR3. The rearrangement links TRBV19 to TRBJ1-2; no reliable D call. V lost 2 bases, J lost 2 bases, and 6 bases lay in between. This CDR3 has 13 residues. CDR1 and CDR2 from the germline V gene are LNHDA and SQIVND (reference sequence). The DNA for the CDR3 is TGTGCCAGTAGTATACCAGGAAACTATGGCTACACCTTC. This gives the protein CASSIPGNYGYTF.

The V and J genes are TRBV7-2 and TRBJ2-7; 7 nucleotides align to TRBD1. The CDR3 contains 15 residues. Per the germline V gene, CDR1 is SGHTA and CDR2 is FQGNSA. The ends lost 5 bases at V and 3 bases at J; junction bases unmatched: 10. In DNA, the CDR3 is TGTGCCAGCAGCACTATCTCGGGACAGAACTACGAGCAGTACTTC. This codes for CASSTISGQNYEQYF.

V usage is TRBV5-1 and J usage is TRBJ2-7; unclear D gene. The CDR3 consists of 16 residues. V was pared by 0 bases and J by 4 bases, with 17 bases between. The germline V gene encodes CDR1 SGHRS and CDR2 YFSETQ. The CDR3 protein is CASSLELAASSYEQYF. In DNA form, the CDR3 reads TGCGCCAGCAGCTTGGAGCTGGCGGCGTCGAGTTACGAGCAGTACTTC.

As concerns this clone: Germline and junction disagree at one end, which may indicate a read error. CDR3 sequence: CASSPKPDTSNEQYF. The CDR3 coding sequence is TGCGCCAGCAGCCCTAAACCGGACACCTCCAACGAGCAGTACTTC. The chain has TRBV5-1 and TRBJ2-7; D possibly corresponds to TRBD1 (5 bases). Germline V gene sequence: CDR1 SGHRS, CDR2 YFSETQ. CDR3 length equals 15 residues. The complete variable domain, with remaining parts taken from reference TRBV5-1 and TRBJ2-7, reads KAGVTQTPRYLIKTRGQQVTLSCSPISGHRSVSWYQQTPGQGLQFLFEYFSETQRNKGNFPGRFSGRQFSNSRSEMNVSTLELGDSALYLCASSPKPDTSNEQYFGPGTRLTVT.

J is TRBJ2-2 and V is TRBV7-2; D not certain. The germline V gene encodes CDR1 SGHTA and CDR2 FQGNSA. Trimming pared 1 base from V and 1 base from J, leaving 7 bases between. CDR3 size: 15 residues. In DNA, the CDR3 is TGTGCCAGCAGCTTAGGGCAGATGAACACCGGGGAGCTGTTTTTT. It specifies CASSLGQMNTGELFF.

This clone has more than one count but fewer than ten. V usage is TRBV15 and J usage is TRBJ1-5; 10 nucleotides align to TRBD1. After removal of 6 bases from V and 2 bases from J, the junction contained 10 bases not matched to a gene. The CDR3 runs 17 residues. CDR1 and CDR2 (germline): LNHNV, YYDKDF (reference sequence). The CDR3 reads CATRKGQGTAGNQPQHF. CDR3 sequence (DNA): TGTGCCACCAGAAAGGGACAGGGGACGGCGGGCAATCAGCCCCAGCATTTT. Full variable domain (outside the CDR3, taken from reference TRBV15 and TRBJ1-5): DAMVIQNPRYQVTQFGKPVTLSCSQTLNHNVMYWYQQKSSQAPKLLFHYYDKDFNNEADTPDNFQSRRPNTSFCFLDIRSPGLGDTAMYLCATRKGQGTAGNQPQHFGDGTRLSIL.

The CDR3 loop is CASSQETEAEKLFF. CDR3 in DNA: TGTGCCAGCAGCCAAGAAACGGAGGCTGAAAAACTGTTTTTT. The chain joins TRBV3-1 (or the pseudogene TRBV3-2) to TRBJ1-4; D unresolved. Per the germline V gene, CDR1 is LGHDT and CDR2 is YNNKEL (reference sequence). V was trimmed by 0 bases and J by 7 bases, leaving 9 bases between them. CDR3 length: 14 residues.

The chain carries TRBV27 and TRBJ2-1; no definite D call. The CDR3 sequence is 13 residues long. The germline gives CDR1 MNHEY, CDR2 SMNVEV (reference sequence). The ends were cut back, 6 bases at V and 3 bases at J, with 9 bases in the middle. The CDR3 nucleotides are TGTGCCAGCAGACCCCCAGGCTACAATGAGCAGTTCTTC. Encoded protein: CASRPPGYNEQFF.

This clone was observed once. The chain uses TRBV14 and TRBJ2-7; TRBD2 aligns across 10 bases. The CDR3 loop spans 16 amino acids. Germline V gene lookup returns CDR1 SGHDN and CDR2 FVKESK. The V gene end was trimmed by 1 base and the J gene end by 5 bases; junction bases not matched to a gene: 8. CDR3 coding DNA: TGTGCCAGCAGCCAAGTTAAACTAGCGGGATTTGACGAGCAGTACTTC. It translates to CASSQVKLAGFDEQYF. The full variable domain, completed using reference TRBV14 and TRBJ2-7, is EAGVTQFPSHSVIEKGQTVTLRCDPISGHDNLYWYRRVMGKEIKFLLHFVKESKQDESGMPNNRFLAERTGGTYSTLKVQPAELEDSGVYFCASSQVKLAGFDEQYFGPGTRLTVT.

V usage is TRBV23-1 and J usage is TRBJ2-1, with 9 nucleotides matching TRBD1. TRBV23-1 is sorted into the ORF group, with uncertain function. This CDR3 is 14 amino acids long. J lost 7 bases, V lost 4 bases, and 5 bases had no gene match. The CDR3 DNA follows: TGCGCCAGCAGTCCCTGGACAGGGGAAAATGAGCAGTTCTTC. It specifies CASSPWTGENEQFF.

About this clone itself: Other DNA sequences from this sample encode an identical CDR3 as well. The V gene is TRBV3-1 (or the pseudogene TRBV3-2), the J gene TRBJ2-2; tentatively, D is TRBD1 (5 bases). Trimming removed 1 base from V and 1 base from J, with 7 bases in between. Germline CDR1 reads LGHDT; CDR2 reads YNNKEL (reference sequence). This CDR3 spans 15 amino acids. The CDR3 DNA sequence: TGTGCCAGCAGCCAAGGGGGCCTGAACACCGGGGAGCTGTTTTTT. This sequence encodes CASSQGGLNTGELFF.

The chain couples TRBV28 to TRBJ2-7; TRBD1 is a possible D gene (6 bases). CDR3 length equals 14 residues. Per the germline V gene, CDR1 is MDHEN and CDR2 is SYDVKM. V was trimmed by 6 bases and J by 1 base, leaving 13 bases between them. CDR3 sequence: CASRPPGVSYEQYF. In DNA form, the CDR3 reads TGTGCCAGCAGACCCCCAGGGGTGTCCTACGAGCAGTACTTC.

The chain combines TRBV13 with TRBJ2-7; 11 bases map to TRBD2. V trimming: 4 bases; J trimming: 6 bases; junction bases outside the gene matches: 14. The germline CDR1 and CDR2 sequences are PRHDT and FYEKMQ (reference sequence). CDR3 length equals 17 residues. DNA of the CDR3: TGTGCCAGCAGCTACGGGACTAGCGGACCATCAGAGGTCGAGCAGTACTTC. Its protein is CASSYGTSGPSEVEQYF.

Details on this clone: The junction does not match germline at one end; this may be a read error. V and J are TRBV19 and TRBJ1-4; 8 nucleotides align to TRBD1. CDR1 is LNHDA and CDR2 is SQIVND in the germline V gene (reference sequence). This CDR3 spans 15 amino acids. The CDR3 sequence: CASSTGTGINEKLFF. The CDR3 bases are TGTGCCAGCAGTACCGGGACAGGCATAAATGAAAAACTGTTTTTT.

The chain recombines TRBV13 with TRBJ1-1, with D tentatively TRBD1 (5 bases). The CDR3 loop spans 12 amino acids. Germline assignment: CDR1 PRHDT and CDR2 FYEKMQ (reference sequence). V lost 6 bases and J lost 5, with 10 bases in between. The CDR3: CASSWGGTEAFF. CDR3 bases: TGTGCCAGCAGTTGGGGGGGGACTGAAGCTTTCTTT.

This chain joins TRBV10-1 and TRBJ2-7, with 7 bases identical to TRBD1. After removal of 2 bases from V and 2 bases from J, the junction contained 6 bases not matched to a gene. This CDR3 spans 15 amino acids. Germline CDR1 reads WNHNN; CDR2 reads SYGVQD (reference sequence). The CDR3 DNA reads as TGCGCCAGCAGTGAGAGGGTGACAGGGACCTACGAGCAGTACTTC. Its translation: CASSERVTGTYEQYF.

The chain is built from TRBV4-1 and TRBJ1-6; the match to TRBD1 covers 7 bases. The CDR3 contains 15 residues. The germline V gene encodes CDR1 MGHRA and CDR2 YSYEKL. Germline trimming cut 2 bases from V and 4 bases from J; bases unmatched to any gene: 2. The CDR3 is CASSQPGQYNSPLHF. The CDR3 DNA reads TGCGCCAGCAGCCAACCGGGACAGTATAATTCACCCCTCCACTTT.

The rearrangement uses TRBV5-8 and TRBJ2-5; D unresolved. In germline, CDR1 is SGHTS, CDR2 YDEGEE. The CDR3 contains 15 residues. Trimming cost V 8 bases and J 0 bases, with 17 bases left between them. CDR3 sequence: CASPQSSWYQETQYF. The CDR3 DNA reads TGTGCCAGTCCACAGTCTTCCTGGTACCAAGAGACCCAGTACTTC.

In regard to this clone: Other DNA variants within this sample encode the same CDR3. The chain recombines TRBV6-5 with TRBJ1-1; the D is unclear. Germline loops: CDR1 MNHEY, CDR2 SVGAGI. This CDR3 is built from 12 residues. V dropped 6 bases and J dropped 0 bases, with 5 bases sitting between them. This chain's CDR3 is CASRTVNTEAFF. Written as DNA, the CDR3 is TGTGCCAGCAGAACGGTGAACACTGAAGCTTTCTTT.

CDR3 nucleotide sequence: TGTGCCAGCAGCGACTCCTATGGCTACACCTTC. Protein sequence: CASSDSYGYTF. The chain recombines TRBV12-3 or TRBV12-4 with TRBJ1-2; D unclear. The germline V and J ends were trimmed by 6 bases and 4 bases, with 6 bases remaining between them. This CDR3 has 11 amino acids.